These 20 T cell receptor beta chains came from one sample sequenced in a study of blood T cell repertoires in COVID-19. Profiled with immunoSEQ multiplex PCR; TCRdb holds only in-frame clones, not every one. The table records about 240,000 clones, about 83% of them present only once. Sequenced: peripheral blood. The receptors shown here come from a young man who had recovered from COVID-19.

Comment on this clone: Other DNA sequences from this sample encode an identical CDR3 as well. The chain is built from TRBV5-1 and TRBJ1-1; 7 bases fit TRBD1. The CDR3 loop spans 13 amino acids. Germline V gene data show CDR1 as SGHRS and CDR2 as YFSETQ. Unmatched junction bases numbered 0, after V lost 4 bases and J lost 0 bases. CDR3 amino acids: CASSGTVNTEAFF. The CDR3, as DNA: TGCGCCAGCAGCGGGACAGTGAACACTGAAGCTTTCTTT.

This chain joins TRBV9 and TRBJ1-6; 8 nucleotides agree with TRBD1. The CDR3 is 16 amino acids. The junction had 11 bases not matched to a gene; V was cut back by 3 bases and J by 9 bases. The germline CDR1 and CDR2 sequences are SGDLS and YYNGEE. CDR3 in amino acids: CASSALTGAFGSPLHF. DNA of the CDR3: TGTGCCAGCAGCGCCCTGACAGGGGCATTCGGTTCACCCCTCCACTTT.

The CDR3 DNA reads TGTGCCAGCAGCTTGGATTTCGGGGCGGGGGAGACCCAGTACTTC. This translates into CASSLDFGAGETQYF. The V call is TRBV5-4, the J call TRBJ2-5; possibly TRBD2 for D (6 bases). Germline CDR1 reads SGHNT; CDR2 reads YYREEE (reference sequence). The CDR3 covers 15 residues. The V end lost 0 bases, the J end lost 5 bases, and 14 bases lay between the germline ends.

This clone was counted only a few times. The chain carries TRBV4-1 and TRBJ1-2, with 12 bases lining up with TRBD1. Trimming cost V 4 bases and J 7 bases; bases outside gene matches: 10. Germline V CDR1 and CDR2: MGHRA, YSYEKL. The CDR3 is made up of 16 amino acids. The CDR3 region is CASSLYRDRGRGGYTF. CDR3 nucleotide sequence: TGCGCCAGCAGCCTATACAGGGACAGGGGGCGCGGTGGCTACACCTTC.

V gene TRBV13 combines with J gene TRBJ2-1; D is undetermined. Germline V gene lookup returns CDR1 PRHDT and CDR2 FYEKMQ (reference sequence). CDR3 length equals 12 residues. V lost 3 bases and J lost 5, with 5 bases in between. CDR3 sequence: CASSFYNNEQFF. CDR3 DNA sequence: TGTGCCAGCAGCTTCTATAACAATGAGCAGTTCTTC.

The gene calls are TRBV6-5 and TRBJ2-1; D not resolved. The CDR3 contains 14 residues. Trimming left V 6 bases short and J 7 bases short, with 16 bases between. CDR1 is MNHEY, CDR2 SVGAGI, per germline. The CDR3 coding sequence is TGTGCCAGCAGATTAGACATATATGGGAATGAGCAGTTCTTC. It yields the protein CASRLDIYGNEQFF.

The rearrangement uses TRBV5-6 and TRBJ2-3; perhaps TRBD1 as D (6 bases). This CDR3 spans 15 amino acids. Trimming cost V 4 bases and J 8 bases, with 20 bases left between them. Germline V CDR1 and CDR2: SGHDT, YYEEEE. The chain's CDR3 is CASSPWDTDLGTQYF. The CDR3 nucleotides read TGTGCCAGCAGCCCCTGGGACACCGACTTGGGTACGCAGTATTTT.

The J gene is TRBJ1-1, the V gene TRBV10-3, with D possibly TRBD1 on 6 matching bases. The V and J ends lost 10 bases and 0 bases respectively, with 18 bases between them. Per germline, CDR1 ENHRY and CDR2 SYGVKD. CDR3 length equals 15 residues. This CDR3 reads CATSSGGRLNTEAFF. As DNA, the CDR3 is TGTGCCACTTCATCCGGGGGGCGCCTGAACACTGAAGCTTTCTTT.

A few counts support this clone. The chain couples TRBV7-9 to TRBJ2-7; 7 nucleotides line up with TRBD2. V gave up 2 bases and J gave up 4 bases; unmatched junction bases: 8. The length of the CDR3 is 15 residues. Germline V gene sequence: CDR1 SEHNR, CDR2 FQNEAQ (reference sequence). The chain's CDR3 is CASSLHAGDSYEQYF. The CDR3 bases are TGTGCCAGCAGCTTACATGCGGGGGACTCTTACGAGCAGTACTTC.

This chain joins TRBV9 and TRBJ2-1; TRBD2 is a possible D gene (6 bases). Trimming cost V 3 bases and J 4 bases, with 14 bases left between them. Germline CDR1 reads SGDLS; CDR2 reads YYNGEE. This CDR3 comprises 15 residues. The CDR3 reads CASSAGSSVYNEQFF. The CDR3 nucleotides read TGTGCCAGCAGCGCCGGGTCTAGCGTTTACAATGAGCAGTTCTTC. Together with reference TRBV9 and TRBJ2-1, the CDR3 gives the full variable domain: DSGVTQTPKHLITATGQRVTLRCSPRSGDLSVYWYQQSLDQGLQFLIQYYNGEERAKGNILERFSAQQFPDLHSELNLSSLELGDSALYFCASSAGSSVYNEQFFGPGTRLTVL.

The genes are TRBV6-1 and TRBJ1-1; no definite D call. Germline CDR1 is MNHNS and CDR2 is SASEGT. The CDR3 spans 14 residues. Trimming removed 4 bases at V and 5 bases at J, with 14 bases between. In DNA, the CDR3 is TGTGCCAGCAGTGGAGCATCGGGAGGGACTGAAGCTTTCTTT. Amino acids: CASSGASGGTEAFF.

The rearrangement links TRBV28 to TRBJ1-3; D not resolved. This CDR3 comprises 17 residues. Looked up from germline, CDR1 is MDHEN and CDR2 is SYDVKM. Trimming removed 2 bases from V and 0 bases from J, with 14 bases in between. The CDR3 loop reads CASSLGYSAGSGNTIYF. In DNA form, the CDR3 reads TGTGCCAGCAGTTTAGGCTACTCCGCGGGCTCTGGAAACACCATATATTTT.

This sequence joins TRBV5-4 and TRBJ1-2, with 12 bases aligning to TRBD1. V gave up 4 bases and J gave up 2 bases; unmatched junction bases: 12. This CDR3 contains 18 residues. Germline CDR1 reads SGHNT; CDR2 reads YYREEE (reference sequence). The CDR3 region is CASSPPGQGALTNYGYTF. The CDR3 DNA reads TGTGCCAGCAGCCCCCCGGGACAGGGGGCTCTCACGAACTATGGCTACACCTTC.

The gene calls are TRBV29-1 and TRBJ1-1, with TRBD1 matching over 8 bases. Looked up from germline, CDR1 is SQVTM and CDR2 is ANQGSEA. J lost 8 bases, V lost 7 bases, and 6 bases had no gene match. The CDR3 covers 11 residues. The CDR3 protein is CSADRGPEAFF. The CDR3 DNA sequence: TGCAGCGCTGACAGGGGCCCAGAAGCTTTCTTT.

J is TRBJ1-5 and V is TRBV9, with 7 nucleotides matching TRBD1. Germline CDR1 reads SGDLS; CDR2 reads YYNGEE. The CDR3 sequence is 14 residues long. V was pared by 2 bases and J by 7 bases, with 6 bases of the junction left unmatched. The CDR3 here is CASSVGYRGQPQHF. The DNA of the CDR3 is TGTGCCAGCAGCGTCGGATACAGGGGACAGCCCCAGCATTTT.

The V and J genes are TRBV28 and TRBJ2-2; tentatively, D is TRBD1 (6 bases). V shed 7 bases and J shed 0 bases, with 9 bases lying between them. Germline CDR1 reads MDHEN; CDR2 reads SYDVKM. The CDR3 extends over 14 amino acids. The CDR3: CASTGTTNTGELFF. CDR3 sequence (DNA): TGTGCCAGCACCGGGACAACGAACACCGGGGAGCTGTTTTTT.

About this clone itself: Other DNA sequences within the sample encode an identical CDR3. V and J are TRBV28 and TRBJ2-2; maybe TRBD1 (6 bases). CDR3 size: 13 residues. Germline V CDR1 and CDR2: MDHEN, SYDVKM. V dropped 6 bases and J dropped 2 bases, with 7 bases sitting between them. The CDR3 reads CASRDSNTGELFF. DNA of the CDR3: TGTGCCAGCAGGGACAGCAACACCGGGGAGCTGTTTTTT.

The V call is TRBV28, the J call TRBJ2-2; D might be TRBD2 (7 bases). Germline CDR1 and CDR2: MDHEN and SYDVKM. This CDR3 region has 14 residues. The V gene lost 8 bases and the J gene lost 2 bases, with 12 bases spanning the gap. The CDR3 coding sequence is TGTGCCAGCCGCGGGGGCCTAAACACCGGGGAGCTGTTTTTT. This encodes CASRGGLNTGELFF.

J is TRBJ1-6 and V is TRBV5-1, with TRBD1 identical over 7 bases. The CDR3 totals 16 residues. The V gene's germline CDR1 is SGHRS and CDR2 YFSETQ. V trimming: 2 bases; J trimming: 7 bases; junction bases outside the gene matches: 9. CDR3 in DNA: TGCGCCAGCAGCTTTTTCACGACAGGGAAAAATTCACCCCTCCACTTT. This encodes CASSFFTTGKNSPLHF.

The J gene is TRBJ1-1, the V gene TRBV11-2; TRBD1 matches 10 bases. Trimming cost V 8 bases and J 3 bases; bases outside gene matches: 3. The germline gives CDR1 SGHAT, CDR2 FQNNGV. The CDR3 is made up of 13 amino acids. As DNA, the CDR3 is TGTGCCAGCGGGGGACAGGGGTACACTGAAGCTTTCTTT. Protein sequence: CASGGQGYTEAFF.